This note documents a single TCR beta chain sequence. Its target is not known. The data are from a study of T cell repertoires in cytomegalovirus infection. Study context: The authors used CMV epitopes that were HLA-C-restricted (recently identified) and HLA-B-restricted (well studied). Carrying CMV and the relevant HLA type showed in public TCR beta signatures.

TCRdb used MiXCR to reprocess the reads, holding one entry per CDR3 protein. Counted here are approximately 74,000 distinct CDR3 sequences, 35% to 45% occurring once; the ten biggest clones make up just over 90%. In germline, CDR1 is DFQATT, CDR2 SNEGSKA (reference sequence). V shed 5 bases, J shed 6 bases, and the junction held 36 bases outside the gene matches. This CDR3 is 23 amino acids long. Study findings and constraints: In two of eight donors, the top clonotype was HLA-C-restricted CMV-specific. CMV carriers having the relevant HLA were flagged by cumulative public TCR beta family frequency.

The V call is TRBV20-1, the J call TRBJ2-1, with 8 positions matching TRBD2. This clonotype originated in a human donor in good health (CMV status not recorded). Some clones in this sample may be carry-over from other donors' samples. This specimen consisted of CD8+ T cells from cultured PBMCs, obtained from culture after CMV antigen stimulation. Written as DNA, the CDR3 is TGCAGTGCTTCACCGGGACTAGGACCGGATCTCTCCGGAAAAGTGGCCCTTCCCAATGAGCAGTTCTTC. It codes for CSASPGLGPDLSGKVALPNEQFF.